This T cell receptor beta chain was sequenced in a study of T cell responses to AZD1222 COVID-19 vaccine. Overall study context: Doses given second, at about 4 or about 12 weeks, were pooled.

TCRdb's table, derived via immunoSEQ multiplex PCR, lists solely in-frame clones and lacks some. The table has some 120,000 clones, roughly nine tenths seen once; the top ten hold roughly 1.6%. Note on this clone: Its antigen is as yet unknown.

General observations from the study: Among spike-specific TCRs, nearly half reportedly target unmutated variant regions.

Specimen: peripheral blood, collected on day 0 of AZD1222 vaccination. The sequence derives from an adult in good health.

The CDR3 is CASSPTPTGARGEAFF. The CDR3 nucleotides read TGTGCCAGCAGTCCAACCCCGACAGGGGCACGGGGTGAAGCTTTCTTT. This chain connects TRBV6-2 or TRBV6-3 to TRBJ1-1, with 8 nucleotides matching TRBD1. J gave up 7 bases and V 5 bases, and 15 bases lay outside the gene matches. Germline values: CDR1 MNHEY, CDR2 SVGEGT. This CDR3 has 16 amino acids.